This T cell receptor (beta chain) was documented in a study of early stage breast cancer tumors. Notes on this clone: The target antigen is unknown.

Here immunoSEQ multiplex PCR was the method, and the copy in TCRdb shows in-frame clones only, minus some. The table records about 9,900 clones, 60% to 75% of them present only once. Germline CDR1 SEHNR, CDR2 FQNEAQ (reference sequence). This CDR3 comprises 13 residues. V lost 10 bases to trimming and J lost 5 bases; unmatched junction nucleotides: 10. Findings and caveats of the study: Most shared enriched TCRB sequences were commonly generated ones. Comparing each tissue with blood distinguished tumor from normal in most of the 16 patients.

The specimen sequenced was breast tumor tissue. The source is a person in their 60s with breast cancer. This chain uses TRBV7-9 with TRBJ1-1, with TRBD1 matching 7 bases. This CDR3 is CAIRDSLMTEAFF. For the CDR3, the DNA is TGTGCCATCCGGGACAGCCTTATGACTGAAGCTTTCTTT.